This TCR beta chain was obtained from a study of PD-1 blockade in classical Hodgkin lymphoma. Patients all relapsed after autologous stem cell transplantation, and there was variation in brentuximab vedotin exposure. The study's findings and limits: Newly diagnosed patients and complete responders had comparable diversity at baseline. CD4+ TCR diversity, unlike CD8+, rose significantly by C4D1.

Libraries were prepared by immunoSEQ multiplex PCR; TCRdb keeps only in-frame clonotypes and omits some of them. The sample carries tens of thousands of clones, around 70% recorded once. V lost 4 bases, J lost 4 bases, and 10 bases lay in between. This CDR3 comprises 13 residues. Germline V gene data show CDR1 as MNHNS and CDR2 as SASEGT. Points on this clone: The antigen remains unidentified.

The sample here was peripheral blood mononuclear cells (PBMCs), taken before the second cycle of nivolumab. The TCR originated in a human donor with classical Hodgkin lymphoma. The rearrangement links TRBV6-1 to TRBJ1-1, with no clear D. The CDR3 DNA is TGTGCCAGCAGTGCGGCCCGGTCCACTGAAGCTTTCTTT. Protein: CASSAARSTEAFF.